These 21 T cell receptor beta chains originate from one sample sequenced in a study of ipilimumab plus nivolumab after autologous stem cell transplantation. The method was immunoSEQ multiplex PCR; TCRdb's version includes in-frame clones alone and lacks a portion of them. The table lists tens of thousands of clones, 83% of them singletons. The sequenced sample was PBMCs, obtained in a trial of ipilimumab plus nivolumab as post-transplant consolidation. The receptors here all came from a male donor with diffuse large B-cell lymphoma.

This rearrangement joins TRBV5-6 to TRBJ1-1; TRBD1 matches 9 bases. V dropped 3 bases and J dropped 5; count of bases not matched to a gene: 5. The germline V gene has CDR1 SGHDT and CDR2 YYEEEE. CDR3 size: 14 residues. For the CDR3, the DNA is TGTGCCAGCAGCTGGGGACAGGGAGGGACTGAAGCTTTCTTT. Amino acid sequence: CASSWGQGGTEAFF.

This clone is medium-sized (0.01 to 0.1%). The rearrangement joins TRBV30 to TRBJ2-2; TRBD1 is a possible D gene (5 bases). Germline CDR1 and CDR2: GTSNPN and SVGIG (reference sequence). This CDR3 region has 13 residues. Trimming took off 4 bases at V and 2 bases at J, with 8 bases between the two ends. The CDR3 reads CAWTGSNTGELFF. In DNA, the CDR3 is TGTGCCTGGACAGGGTCCAACACCGGGGAGCTGTTTTTT.

This chain uses TRBV29-1 with TRBJ2-5, with D perhaps being TRBD1 or TRBD2 (5 bases each). V lost 5 bases and J 2 bases, leaving 9 bases between the germline ends. Per germline, CDR1 SQVTM and CDR2 ANQGSEA. The CDR3 length is 12 residues. The CDR3 DNA is TGCAGCGTTACGGGGCAGCAAGAGACCCAGTACTTC. This gives the protein CSVTGQQETQYF.

The chain has TRBV5-1 and TRBJ2-7; 7 nucleotides match TRBD2. Per germline, CDR1 SGHRS and CDR2 YFSETQ. CDR3 length: 14 amino acids. Trimming removed 4 bases from V and 3 bases from J; junction bases left unmatched: 7. The CDR3: CASSLGGLYYEQYF. CDR3 bases: TGCGCCAGCAGCCTGGGGGGGTTATACTACGAGCAGTACTTC.

The chain recombines TRBV4-2 with TRBJ1-1; no firm D call. The CDR3 covers 13 residues. Germline values: CDR1 LGHNA, CDR2 YNFKEQ. V was trimmed by 4 bases and J by 2 bases, leaving 8 bases between them. The CDR3 region is CASSRVVNTEAFF. CDR3 DNA: TGTGCCAGCAGCCGAGTCGTAAACACTGAAGCTTTCTTT.

This rearrangement joins TRBV4-2 to TRBJ1-3, with no clear D. Trimming took off 0 bases at V and 8 bases at J, with 11 bases between the two ends. The CDR3 sequence is 14 residues long. CDR1 and CDR2 from the germline V gene are LGHNA and YNFKEQ. CDR3 residues: CASSQESKRDTIYF. CDR3 nucleotide sequence: TGTGCCAGCAGCCAAGAGAGCAAGAGAGACACCATATATTTT.

A note on this clone: Other DNA variants within this sample encode the same CDR3. The rearrangement joins TRBV6-6 to TRBJ2-2; unclear D gene. The length of the CDR3 is 15 residues. The germline V gene encodes CDR1 MNHNY and CDR2 SVGAGI (reference sequence). Trimming removed 0 bases at V and 0 bases at J, with 5 bases between. As DNA, the CDR3 is TGTGCCAGCAGTTACTCAGGAGCGAACACCGGGGAGCTGTTTTTT. Translating gives CASSYSGANTGELFF.

V usage is TRBV7-2 and J usage is TRBJ2-3, with D unclear. V lost 5 bases to trimming and J lost 0 bases, with 18 bases between them. The CDR3 is made up of 17 amino acids. Germline CDR1 SGHTA, CDR2 FQGNSA. CDR3 bases: TGTGCCAGCAGCCCCCGCCGAAGGACCCGTAGCACAGATACGCAGTATTTT. Residues: CASSPRRRTRSTDTQYF.

The rearrangement joins TRBV6-1 to TRBJ1-2, with D unresolved. This CDR3 comprises 15 residues. The germline CDR1 and CDR2 sequences are MNHNS and SASEGT. V was trimmed by 2 bases and J by 0 bases, leaving 10 bases between them. The CDR3 region is CASSENLWSNYGYTF. In DNA, the CDR3 is TGTGCCAGCAGTGAAAATTTGTGGTCTAACTATGGCTACACCTTC.

This chain uses TRBV9 with TRBJ2-7; TRBD1 or TRBD2 may be the D gene (5 bases each). Trimming cost V 0 bases and J 3 bases, with 13 bases left between them. Germline-derived CDR1 and CDR2 are SGDLS and YYNGEE. This CDR3 region has 15 residues. DNA for the CDR3: TGTGCCAGCAGCGTAGGGGCAGCTGGGGGCTACGAGCAGTACTTC. Its protein product is CASSVGAAGGYEQYF.

In its sample, this clone was seen once. CDR3 region: CASSSTKGGVGYTF. The DNA for the CDR3 is TGTGCCAGCAGCTCCACTAAGGGGGGCGTTGGCTACACCTTC. V and J are TRBV9 and TRBJ1-2; D is possibly TRBD1 (6 bases). Between the trimmed V and J ends, which lost 4 bases and 7 bases, there was a span of 17 bases. Germline loops: CDR1 SGDLS, CDR2 YYNGEE. The CDR3 covers 14 residues.

V and J are TRBV11-2 and TRBJ1-4, with 7 bases that match TRBD1. This CDR3 has 15 residues. Germline V lookup: CDR1 SGHAT, CDR2 FQNNGV. The J segment lost 4 bases and the V segment lost 5 bases, leaving 7 bases of the junction unmatched. Written as DNA, the CDR3 is TGTGCCAGCAGCCCCAGACAGGGACTTAATGAAAAACTGTTTTTT. Protein product: CASSPRQGLNEKLFF.

The chain couples TRBV15 to TRBJ1-2; 11 positions agree with TRBD1. Trimming took 5 bases from V and 8 from J; bases not matched to a gene: 16. This CDR3 region has 17 residues. Germline V gives CDR1 LNHNV, CDR2 YYDKDF (reference sequence). The CDR3 is CATSPEFRDRGSGGYTF. CDR3 coding DNA: TGTGCCACCAGCCCTGAGTTTCGGGACAGGGGGTCGGGAGGCTACACCTTC.

The V gene is TRBV6-5, the J gene TRBJ1-1, with 8 nucleotides matching TRBD1. J lost 1 base, V lost 8 bases, and 3 bases had no gene match. Germline CDR1 MNHEY, CDR2 SVGAGI. CDR3 length: 13 residues. CDR3 loop: CASSQGGNTEAFF. The CDR3 bases are TGTGCCAGCTCACAGGGGGGGAACACTGAAGCTTTCTTT.

This rearrangement joins TRBV27 to TRBJ2-1; weak D call: TRBD2 (5 bases). There are 16 residues in the CDR3. Germline CDR1 is MNHEY and CDR2 is SMNVEV (reference sequence). The V gene lost 1 base and the J gene lost 4 bases, with 14 bases spanning the gap. This CDR3 reads CASSLFGPPGYNEQFF. DNA of the CDR3: TGTGCCAGCAGTTTATTCGGCCCCCCGGGGTACAATGAGCAGTTCTTC.

In this sample, this clone turned up a few times. The chain carries TRBV19 and TRBJ1-2; D uncertain. Germline loops: CDR1 LNHDA, CDR2 SQIVND (reference sequence). The CDR3 length is 13 residues. V lost 9 bases and J 8 bases, leaving 19 bases between the germline ends. CDR3 nucleotides: TGTGCCAGCTCGACGGGGTTTATCGAGGGCTACACCTTC. Translating gives CASSTGFIEGYTF.

The count of this clone is one. The CDR3 region is CASREQVRSGNTIYF. CDR3 nucleotides: TGTGCCAGCAGAGAACAGGTCCGCTCTGGAAACACCATATATTTT. This chain uses TRBV2 with TRBJ1-3; TRBD1 is a possible D gene (5 bases). Germline V gives CDR1 SNHLY, CDR2 FYNNEI. This CDR3 has 15 residues. V lost 6 bases to trimming and J lost 0 bases, with 12 bases between them.

The V gene is TRBV5-4, the J gene TRBJ2-2; D call uncertain. V lost 4 bases and J lost 6, with 13 bases in between. The CDR3 spans 14 residues. Germline CDR1 reads SGHNT; CDR2 reads YYREEE (reference sequence). The DNA of the CDR3 is TGTGCCAGCAGCCCACAAGAAAGCCCCGGGGAGCTGTTTTTT. It specifies CASSPQESPGELFF.

J is TRBJ2-5 and V is TRBV9, with D tentatively TRBD1 (5 bases). The V and J ends lost 3 bases and 1 base respectively, with 13 bases between them. Germline CDR1 is SGDLS and CDR2 is YYNGEE. The CDR3 extends over 15 amino acids. The CDR3 sequence is CASSALGAPQETQYF. Written as DNA, the CDR3 is TGTGCCAGCAGCGCCCTTGGGGCGCCCCAAGAGACCCAGTACTTC.

This clone was detected only a few times. This chain's CDR3 is CASSVYYGYTF. CDR3 in DNA: TGTGCCAGCAGCGTTTACTATGGCTACACCTTC. This sequence joins TRBV6-1 and TRBJ1-2; D not certain. CDR1 and CDR2 from the germline V gene are MNHNS and SASEGT. V lost 6 bases to trimming and J lost 3 bases, with 5 bases between them. This CDR3 has 11 residues.

This chain joins TRBV29-1 and TRBJ2-1, with TRBD2 identical over 8 bases. The CDR3 consists of 14 residues. Germline CDR1 reads SQVTM; CDR2 reads ANQGSEA. Unmatched junction bases numbered 1, after V lost 3 bases and J lost 0 bases. CDR3 in amino acids: CSVDGGASYNEQFF. CDR3 nucleotides: TGCAGCGTTGACGGGGGGGCCTCCTACAATGAGCAGTTCTTC.